This TCR beta chain derives from a study of beta chain features in type 1 diabetes. For the study at large: The samples had 100 million to 140 million sorted cells examined in all.

All of the isolated RNA was reverse transcribed, so expressed TCRB transcripts were sequenced. This table comes from immunoSEQ multiplex PCR, and its TCRdb copy is limited to in-frame clones, with some not included. The data hold some 700,000 clones, with 13% observed a single time. Study-level points and caveats: Whatever favoring of shorter templates PCR might show would apply equally to patients and controls. Within the patient group, naive, central memory and Treg TCRB repertoires appeared more similar to each other than within healthy donors. For Type 1 diabetes patients, all four CD4+ subsets carried TCRB CDR3s that were moderately but significantly shorter.

CDR3 length: 14 residues. The ends were cut back, 6 bases at V and 4 bases at J, with 12 bases in the middle. The germline gives CDR1 WNHNN, CDR2 SYGVQD (reference sequence). Sorted populations all had greater than 95% purity. A few counts support this clone. What it binds is unknown. The sample consisted of naive CD4+ T cells from blood. J is TRBJ1-4 and V is TRBV10-1; D possibly corresponds to TRBD1 (5 bases). The source of this sequence is a man younger than 35 with type 1 diabetes. CDR3 in DNA: TGCGCCAGCAGCGAGGGACGGATTAATGAAAAACTGTTTTTT. Translating it yields CASSEGRINEKLFF.